This T cell receptor beta chain derives from a study of blood T cells in healthy people across ages. The V gene lost 5 bases and the J gene lost 9 bases, with 11 bases spanning the gap. Looked up from germline, CDR1 is MNHNY and CDR2 is SVGAGI (reference sequence). The CDR3 runs 12 residues. This clonotype was counted at least ten times. A sample-barcoded 5' primer and a J-beta primer mix were used in a second PCR of roughly 7 to 11 cycles. MiXCR was run by TCRdb on the 5' RACE reads, yielding one entry per CDR3 protein. The top ten clones hold 15% to 20% of a sample with 870,000 or so distinct CDR3 sequences, around 26% of them seen once.

The chain links TRBV6-6 to TRBJ2-1; no firm D call. The TCR comes from a woman aged 80 or over in good health. Sequences were obtained from blood. In DNA, the CDR3 is TGTGCCAGCAGTCCCTACAGCCGTGAGCAGTTCTTC. Translating gives CASSPYSREQFF.